The clone carrying this T cell receptor beta chain was seen many times. Transcripts of RNA were the source for amplifying TCR beta CDR3 regions. RT-PCR was first run with HTBI primers, then multiplex PCR in a second round. A single record per CDR3 protein comes from TCRdb applying MiXCR to the multiplex PCR reads. Among some 520,000 distinct CDR3 sequences, 14% were seen once, and the ten largest hold 9.8%. The source of the sample is a study of Graves' ophthalmopathy and Graves' hyperthyroidism. There are 13 residues in the CDR3. Germline V gene lookup returns CDR1 MDHEN and CDR2 SYDVKM. Trimming pared 4 bases from V and 0 bases from J, leaving 4 bases between.

The specimen was blood. The chain is built from TRBV28 and TRBJ1-5; the D is unclear. The TCR originated in a woman under 40 with Graves' ophthalmopathy. CDR3 loop: CASSSVSNQPQHF. DNA for the CDR3: TGTGCCAGCAGTTCCGTTAGCAATCAGCCCCAGCATTTT. Variable domain in full (rest from reference TRBV28 and TRBJ1-5): DVKVTQSSRYLVKRTGEKVFLECVQDMDHENMFWYRQDPGLGLRLIYFSYDVKMKEKGDIPEGYSVSREKKERFSLILESASTNQTSMYLCASSSVSNQPQHFGDGTRLSIL.